These 28 T cell receptor beta chains were sequenced from one sample in a study of blood T cell repertoires in COVID-19. Sequencing used immunoSEQ multiplex PCR; TCRdb keeps in-frame clones, though not all of them. Here the sample spans under 150,000 clones, over 75% being singletons. The sample comprised peripheral blood. Every receptor here comes from a woman between 45 and 65 years old with acute or convalescent COVID-19.

The rearrangement joins TRBV7-3 to TRBJ2-1; 11 bases line up with TRBD2. CDR1 is SGHTA, CDR2 FQGTGA, per germline. The CDR3 loop spans 16 amino acids. With 5 bases clipped from V and 2 bases from J, the junction kept 5 bases outside the gene matches. In nucleotides, the CDR3 is TGTGCCAGCAGCCTACTAGCGGGGGCTACCTACAATGAGCAGTTCTTC. It encodes CASSLLAGATYNEQFF.

V is TRBV4-3 and J is TRBJ1-4; 8 nucleotides match TRBD1. Germline V gives CDR1 LGHNA, CDR2 YSLEER. This CDR3 is built from 17 residues. The J segment lost 7 bases and the V segment lost 0 bases, leaving 10 bases of the junction unmatched. The CDR3 protein is CASSQDWPTGVVEKLFF. CDR3 nucleotide sequence: TGCGCCAGCAGCCAAGATTGGCCGACAGGGGTTGTTGAAAAACTGTTTTTT.

The CDR3 region is CASRLAGGSPDTQYF. The DNA of the CDR3 is TGCGCCAGCAGGCTAGCGGGGGGTTCGCCAGATACGCAGTATTTT. This sequence joins TRBV5-1 and TRBJ2-3; TRBD2 matches at 11 bases. V dropped 5 bases and J dropped 4; count of bases not matched to a gene: 6. The germline CDR1 and CDR2 sequences are SGHRS and YFSETQ. The CDR3 spans 15 residues.

J is TRBJ2-5 and V is TRBV5-4; possible D gene TRBD2, 7 bases. Between the trimmed V and J ends, which lost 3 bases and 4 bases, there was a span of 13 bases. The CDR3 spans 14 residues. CDR1 is SGHNT, CDR2 YYREEE, per germline (reference sequence). The CDR3 DNA is TGTGCCAGCAGCTGGGGGGGGGCGCCAGAGACCCAGTACTTC. This translates into CASSWGGAPETQYF.

This chain joins TRBV30 and TRBJ1-2; 12 nucleotides agree with TRBD1. In germline, CDR1 is GTSNPN, CDR2 SVGIG (reference sequence). The CDR3 totals 17 residues. Unmatched junction bases numbered 10, after V lost 1 base and J lost 4 bases. CDR3: CAWSDPGTGGAGYGYTF. In nucleotides, the CDR3 is TGTGCCTGGAGTGACCCCGGGACAGGGGGCGCGGGCTATGGCTACACCTTC. Variable domain in full (rest from reference TRBV30 and TRBJ1-2): SQTIHQWPATLVQPVGSPLSLECTVEGTSNPNLYWYRQAAGRGLQLLFYSVGIGQISSEVPQNLSASRPQDRQFILSSKKLLLSDSGFYLCAWSDPGTGGAGYGYTFGSGTRLTVV.

V gene TRBV5-5 combines with J gene TRBJ1-6, with 7 bases aligning to TRBD1. The V segment lost 4 bases and the J segment 0 bases; nucleotides outside the gene matches: 10. Germline V gene data show CDR1 as SGHKS and CDR2 as YYEKEE (reference sequence). The CDR3 has 18 amino acids. The CDR3 bases are TGTGCCAGCAGCGGCCTGCGAGGGGGCGGCTCCTATAATTCACCCCTCCACTTT. Translating gives CASSGLRGGGSYNSPLHF.

This chain connects TRBV7-8 to TRBJ1-1, with D hard to call. V lost 2 bases and J lost 4, with 14 bases in between. The CDR3 has 15 amino acids. The germline V gene encodes CDR1 SGHVS and CDR2 FQNEAQ. This chain's CDR3 is CASSLTRGLGTEAFF. The CDR3 region has the DNA TGTGCCAGCAGCTTAACCCGAGGACTGGGCACTGAAGCTTTCTTT.

The chain carries TRBV29-1 and TRBJ1-1; D ambiguous. Germline lookup yields CDR1 SQVTM and CDR2 ANQGSEA. V dropped 7 bases and J dropped 4 bases, with 16 bases sitting between them. This CDR3 contains 13 residues. The DNA of the CDR3 is TGCAGCGGCCGCGTCGGGGTTGCCACTGAAGCTTTCTTT. Translated: CSGRVGVATEAFF.

The chain recombines TRBV3-1 (or the pseudogene TRBV3-2) with TRBJ1-4; 9 bases are shared with TRBD1. V lost 1 base to trimming and J lost 3 bases; unmatched junction nucleotides: 0. Germline loops: CDR1 LGHDT, CDR2 YNNKEL (reference sequence). The CDR3 is made up of 15 amino acids. The CDR3 is CASSQGQGANEKLFF. The CDR3 DNA reads TGTGCCAGCAGCCAAGGACAGGGGGCTAATGAAAAACTGTTTTTT.

This chain links TRBV5-1 with TRBJ1-6; no definite D call. V was pared by 3 bases and J by 8 bases, with 18 bases between. CDR3 size: 16 residues. Germline V gene lookup returns CDR1 SGHRS and CDR2 YFSETQ. The CDR3 loop reads CASSYVQSKWDSPLHF. Here the CDR3 DNA reads TGCGCCAGCAGCTACGTACAGTCAAAGTGGGATTCACCCCTCCACTTT.

The CDR3 sequence is CASSLRRRRAGAADTQYF. CDR3 DNA sequence: TGTGCCAGCAGCTTAAGGAGGAGGCGAGCGGGGGCCGCAGATACGCAGTATTTT. The chain uses TRBV7-9 and TRBJ2-3; 8 nucleotides agree with TRBD2. Germline assignment: CDR1 SEHNR and CDR2 FQNEAQ (reference sequence). Losses at the gene ends were 2 bases for V and 4 bases for J; bases not matched to a gene: 14. The CDR3 has 18 residues.

V gene TRBV30 combines with J gene TRBJ2-5; TRBD2 matches 14 bases. CDR1 is GTSNPN and CDR2 is SVGIG in the germline V gene (reference sequence). J gave up 3 bases and V 2 bases, and 2 bases lay outside the gene matches. The length of the CDR3 is 15 residues. The CDR3 region is CAWSPGLAGEETQYF. CDR3 sequence (DNA): TGTGCCTGGAGTCCGGGACTAGCGGGGGAAGAGACCCAGTACTTC.

The genes are TRBV29-1 and TRBJ1-1, with a possible D match to TRBD1 (5 bases). Germline CDR1 and CDR2: SQVTM and ANQGSEA. CDR3 length equals 13 residues. V shed 2 bases and J shed 1 base, with 8 bases lying between them. Here the CDR3 DNA reads TGCAGCGTTGAAACGACAGAGAACACTGAAGCTTTCTTT. Its protein product is CSVETTENTEAFF.

In DNA form, the CDR3 reads TGTGCCAGCAGCCCGGGGACAGGGGCGAATCAGCCCCAGCATTTT. Translated: CASSPGTGANQPQHF. J is TRBJ1-5 and V is TRBV6-5, with 10 bases identical to TRBD1. V was pared by 6 bases and J by 4 bases, with 6 bases of the junction left unmatched. Germline CDR1 MNHEY, CDR2 SVGAGI. CDR3 length: 15 amino acids.

The gene calls are TRBV19 and TRBJ1-2; D is unresolved. Germline V gene data show CDR1 as LNHDA and CDR2 as SQIVND (reference sequence). CDR3 size: 14 residues. The ends were cut back, 5 bases at V and 7 bases at J, with 17 bases in the middle. As DNA, the CDR3 is TGTGCCAGTAGTCCCACATATTCGTCGTCTGGCTACACCTTC. Translated, it gives CASSPTYSSSGYTF.

The rearrangement uses TRBV4-3 and TRBJ1-2; no clear D gene. The germline V and J ends were trimmed by 0 bases and 2 bases, with 4 bases remaining between them. The CDR3 extends over 13 amino acids. Germline CDR1 reads LGHNA; CDR2 reads YSLEER. The CDR3 DNA follows: TGCGCCAGCAGCCAAGACGGGAACTATGGCTACACCTTC. Translation: CASSQDGNYGYTF.

This chain connects TRBV12-5 to TRBJ1-2; no clear D gene. The CDR3 runs to 12 residues. CDR1 and CDR2 from the germline V gene are LGHNT and FRNRAP. Trimming shortened V by 6 bases and J by 8 bases, and 13 bases separated the two germline ends. CDR3 in amino acids: CASGPDSMGYTF. As DNA, the CDR3 is TGTGCTAGTGGCCCTGACTCCATGGGCTACACCTTC. Looking up the rest from reference TRBV12-5 and TRBJ1-2 gives the full variable domain: DARVTQTPRHKVTEMGQEVTMRCQPILGHNTVFWYRQTMMQGLELLAYFRNRAPLDDSGMPKDRFSAEMPDATLATLKIQPSEPRDSAVYFCASGPDSMGYTFGSGTRLTVV.

V and J are TRBV27 and TRBJ1-2, with 7 positions matching TRBD1. The CDR3 extends over 13 amino acids. Germline V CDR1 and CDR2: MNHEY, SMNVEV (reference sequence). The V and J ends lost 9 bases and 2 bases, in that order; junction bases with no gene match: 6. This CDR3 reads CASSETGNYGYTF. CDR3 coding DNA: TGTGCCAGTTCAGAGACAGGGAACTATGGCTACACCTTC.

The chain has TRBV6-5 and TRBJ1-6; 9 positions match TRBD1. CDR1 is MNHEY, CDR2 SVGAGI, per germline. After removal of 6 bases from V and 10 bases from J, the junction contained 10 bases not matched to a gene. The CDR3 consists of 15 residues. The CDR3 reads CASRPPGTGQSPLHF. DNA for the CDR3: TGTGCCAGCAGACCCCCAGGGACAGGGCAATCACCCCTCCACTTT.

The CDR3 spells CAISEGGWENIQYF. In DNA, the CDR3 is TGTGCCATCAGTGAGGGAGGGTGGGAAAACATTCAGTACTTC. The rearrangement links TRBV10-3 to TRBJ2-4, with D tentatively TRBD2 (6 bases). Between the trimmed V and J ends, which lost 2 bases and 5 bases, there was a span of 10 bases. CDR1 ENHRY and CDR2 SYGVKD come from the germline V gene. The CDR3 is 14 residues long.

The chain couples TRBV2 to TRBJ1-2; 9 positions match TRBD1. Germline CDR1 and CDR2: SNHLY and FYNNEI. The length of the CDR3 is 15 residues. Trimming cost V 5 bases and J 6 bases; bases outside gene matches: 10. This CDR3 is CASSLTGGAGHGYTF. As DNA, the CDR3 is TGTGCCAGCAGTTTAACAGGGGGCGCGGGACATGGCTACACCTTC.

The genes are TRBV24-1 and TRBJ2-5, with D perhaps TRBD1 (6 bases). V was pared by 8 bases and J by 2 bases, with 20 bases between. This CDR3 region has 16 residues. The germline CDR1 and CDR2 sequences are KGHDR and SFDVKD. The CDR3 here is CATNSKQGPTQETQYF. The CDR3 DNA is TGTGCCACCAATTCTAAACAGGGCCCTACACAAGAGACCCAGTACTTC.

V gene TRBV3-1 (or the pseudogene TRBV3-2) combines with J gene TRBJ1-1; D is possibly TRBD1 (5 bases). V lost 1 base and J lost 6, with 9 bases in between. CDR3 length equals 13 residues. Germline CDR1 LGHDT, CDR2 YNNKEL (reference sequence). DNA for the CDR3: TGTGCCAGCAGCCAAGCGGGGGGTCCTGAAGCTTTCTTT. Translated: CASSQAGGPEAFF.

CDR3 region: CASSHYLAASTDTQYF. The CDR3 DNA follows: TGTGCCAGCAGCCACTACCTAGCGGCTAGCACAGATACGCAGTATTTT. The genes are TRBV11-2 and TRBJ2-3; TRBD2 matches at 7 bases. Losses at the gene ends were 5 bases for V and 0 bases for J; bases not matched to a gene: 8. The CDR3 consists of 16 residues. Looked up from germline, CDR1 is SGHAT and CDR2 is FQNNGV.

The J gene is TRBJ1-5, the V gene TRBV6-2 or TRBV6-3, with unresolved D. Trimming took off 5 bases at V and 5 bases at J, with 10 bases between the two ends. This CDR3 has 13 residues. CDR1 and CDR2 from the germline V gene are MNHEY and SVGEGT. This chain's CDR3 is CASSPGLYQPQHF. The DNA of the CDR3 is TGTGCCAGCAGTCCCGGACTGTATCAGCCCCAGCATTTT.

The chain's CDR3 is CASSLSTQYF. DNA for the CDR3: TGTGCCAGCAGCCTCAGTACGCAGTATTTT. The chain has TRBV12-3 or TRBV12-4 and TRBJ2-3, with no clear D. This CDR3 comprises 10 residues. With 6 bases removed from V and 8 bases from J, the gap between germline ends came to 6 bases.

The rearrangement joins TRBV24-1 to TRBJ2-1; D remains ambiguous. The CDR3 runs to 12 residues. V lost 6 bases to trimming and J lost 5 bases, with 7 bases between them. Germline values: CDR1 KGHDR, CDR2 SFDVKD. In DNA form, the CDR3 reads TGTGCCACCAGTAACAGAAACAATGAGCAGTTCTTC. This encodes CATSNRNNEQFF.

This rearrangement joins TRBV6-5 to TRBJ2-7; TRBD2 aligns across 10 bases. From germline, CDR1 is MNHEY and CDR2 SVGAGI. This CDR3 has 14 amino acids. With 4 bases clipped from V and 3 bases from J, the junction kept 3 bases outside the gene matches. CDR3 nucleotides: TGTGCCAGCAGTTCAGGACTAGCGGACTACGAGCAGTACTTC. Translated: CASSSGLADYEQYF.